These 20 T cell receptor beta chains originate from one sample sequenced in a study of cytomegalovirus exposure and HLA in healthy donors. Primers: 60 Vbeta forward and 13 Jbeta reverse. This table comes from immunoSEQ multiplex PCR, and its TCRdb copy is limited to in-frame clones, with some not included. The sample comprises about 150,000 clones, roughly three quarters of which are singletons, and around 6.7% rests with the top ten. The sample was PBMCs. The receptors shown here come from a woman aged 40 to 50 in good health and CMV-seropositive.

This chain links TRBV10-1 with TRBJ1-1; D remains ambiguous. The CDR3 runs to 13 residues. Germline V gene sequence: CDR1 WNHNN, CDR2 SYGVQD (reference sequence). Trimming left V 6 bases short and J 1 base short, with 9 bases between. CDR3 loop: CASSEQANTEAFF. In nucleotides, the CDR3 is TGCGCCAGCAGCGAGCAGGCGAACACTGAAGCTTTCTTT.

V and J are TRBV7-2 and TRBJ1-3; D is ambiguous. V was pared by 5 bases and J by 7 bases, with 9 bases between. In germline, CDR1 is SGHTA, CDR2 FQGNSA. The CDR3 extends over 12 amino acids. CDR3 sequence: CASSPPGNTIYF. The CDR3 DNA reads as TGTGCCAGCAGCCCCCCGGGGAACACCATATATTTT.

In this sample, this clone turned up a few times. V and J are TRBV19 and TRBJ2-7; 8 positions agree with TRBD1. Germline CDR1 reads LNHDA; CDR2 reads SQIVND (reference sequence). The CDR3 totals 14 residues. Trimming cost V 1 base and J 3 bases; bases outside gene matches: 2. In DNA form, the CDR3 reads TGTGCCAGTAGTATAGCCGGGACAGGCTACGAGCAGTACTTC. The encoded protein is CASSIAGTGYEQYF.

The rearrangement uses TRBV20-1 and TRBJ2-3; D is unclear. The CDR3 consists of 11 residues. CDR1 and CDR2 from the germline V gene are DFQATT and SNEGSKA (reference sequence). V lost 3 bases and J 3 bases, leaving 4 bases between the germline ends. CDR3 loop: CSASRTDTQYF. As DNA, the CDR3 is TGCAGTGCTAGCAGGACAGATACGCAGTATTTT.

The chain employs TRBV7-2 and TRBJ1-3, with D hard to call. V dropped 2 bases and J dropped 4 bases, with 9 bases sitting between them. This CDR3 region has 14 residues. The germline V gene encodes CDR1 SGHTA and CDR2 FQGNSA. The CDR3 is CASSLFGAGNTIYF. The CDR3 DNA sequence: TGTGCCAGCAGCTTATTTGGAGCCGGAAACACCATATATTTT.

The chain couples TRBV5-1 to TRBJ2-7; 11 bases line up with TRBD1. Germline loops: CDR1 SGHRS, CDR2 YFSETQ. J was trimmed by 2 bases and V by 5 bases; bases with no gene match: 0. This CDR3 spans 13 amino acids. The CDR3 loop is CASRGQGAYEQYF. The CDR3 bases are TGCGCCAGCAGGGGACAGGGGGCCTACGAGCAGTACTTC.

On this clone: At one end, the junction sequence differs from germline, possibly due to a read error. This rearrangement joins TRBV7-9 to TRBJ2-5; 13 bases are shared with TRBD2. This CDR3 has 16 amino acids. CDR1 and CDR2 (germline): SEHNR, FQNEAQ (reference sequence). CDR3 in amino acids: CSSSTTSGGAGETQYF. As DNA, the CDR3 is TGTTCCAGCAGCACCACTAGCGGGGGGGCCGGGGAGACCCAGTACTTC.

The chain joins TRBV5-6 to TRBJ2-7, with D possibly being TRBD1 (7 bases). Germline-derived CDR1 and CDR2 are SGHDT and YYEEEE. This CDR3 has 14 residues. V dropped 0 bases and J dropped 4 bases, with 11 bases sitting between them. The CDR3 is CASSLVQGRYEQYF. The DNA for the CDR3 is TGTGCCAGCAGCTTGGTACAGGGGAGGTACGAGCAGTACTTC.

A word on this clone: One end of the junction fails to match germline, which may point to a read error. The chain joins TRBV7-9 to TRBJ2-3; tentatively, D is TRBD1 (6 bases). The CDR3 is 14 amino acids. The germline V gene has CDR1 SEHNR and CDR2 FQNEAQ (reference sequence). The CDR3 region is CSSSLSTGRDTQYF. For the CDR3, the DNA is TGTTCCAGCAGCTTATCAACAGGGCGGGATACGCAGTATTTT.

This clone was detected only a few times. The rearrangement joins TRBV7-3 to TRBJ2-2; a possible D gene is TRBD2 (6 bases). Germline assignment: CDR1 SGHTA and CDR2 FQGTGA. Trimming cost V 6 bases and J 7 bases, with 15 bases left between them. The CDR3 contains 14 residues. Here the CDR3 DNA reads TGTGCCAGCAGAGAAACTAGCTTCGGCGGGGAGCTGTTTTTT. It encodes CASRETSFGGELFF.

The genes are TRBV7-2 and TRBJ2-3, with TRBD2 matching over 10 bases. The CDR3 is made up of 17 amino acids. Germline-derived CDR1 and CDR2 are SGHTA and FQGNSA. After removal of 3 bases from V and 1 base from J, the junction contained 7 bases not matched to a gene. This CDR3 reads CASSLAQSGGGTDTQYF. As DNA, the CDR3 is TGTGCCAGCAGCTTGGCCCAAAGCGGGGGGGGCACAGATACGCAGTATTTT. The entire variable domain, with the rest obtained from reference TRBV7-2 and TRBJ2-3, is as follows: GAGVSQSPSNKVTEKGKDVELRCDPISGHTALYWYRQSLGQGLEFLIYFQGNSAPDKSGLPSDRFSAERTGGSVSTLTIQRTQQEDSAVYLCASSLAQSGGGTDTQYFGPGTRLTVL.

The gene calls are TRBV2 and TRBJ1-5; 7 bases agree with TRBD1. Germline V gene sequence: CDR1 SNHLY, CDR2 FYNNEI. The CDR3 loop spans 15 amino acids. Trimming at V came to 4 bases and at J to 3 bases, leaving 6 bases not matched to a gene. CDR3 sequence reads: CASSASGQNNQPQHF. The CDR3 DNA follows: TGTGCCAGCAGTGCCTCGGGACAGAACAATCAGCCCCAGCATTTT.

The CDR3 coding sequence is TGTGCCAGCAGCTTGAGGACAGGGAACGCGGATACGCAGTATTTT. Encoded protein: CASSLRTGNADTQYF. The chain employs TRBV5-4 and TRBJ2-3; 8 bases fit TRBD1. V shed 1 base and J 6 bases; nucleotides not matched to a gene: 7. This CDR3 contains 15 residues. CDR1 is SGHNT, CDR2 YYREEE, per germline (reference sequence).

The rearrangement uses TRBV15 and TRBJ1-5; 9 nucleotides align to TRBD1. CDR1 and CDR2 from the germline V gene are LNHNV and YYDKDF (reference sequence). J lost 6 bases, V lost 4 bases, and 4 bases had no gene match. This CDR3 is built from 14 residues. The CDR3 here is CATSNDRGFQPQHF. The CDR3 DNA sequence: TGTGCCACCAGCAATGACAGGGGGTTTCAGCCCCAGCATTTT.

CDR3 loop: CASSPAGQGDYGYTF. CDR3 nucleotides: TGTGCCAGCAGTCCCGCGGGACAGGGGGACTATGGCTACACCTTC. The chain uses TRBV28 and TRBJ1-2, with 11 bases identical to TRBD1. The CDR3 spans 15 residues. With V trimmed by 5 bases and J by 3 bases, 5 bases remained unmatched. Germline V CDR1 and CDR2: MDHEN, SYDVKM.

This chain uses TRBV2 with TRBJ2-7, with D tentatively TRBD1 (6 bases). The CDR3 length is 11 residues. Trimming stripped 7 bases from V and 6 bases from J, with 10 bases between. In germline, CDR1 is SNHLY, CDR2 FYNNEI. The CDR3 sequence is CASNRAGEQYF. DNA of the CDR3: TGTGCCAGCAACAGGGCCGGCGAGCAGTACTTC.

This clone came up a few times. The chain employs TRBV5-1 and TRBJ2-5, with 8 bases matching TRBD2. CDR3 size: 16 residues. The V and J ends lost 4 bases and 5 bases, in that order; junction bases with no gene match: 13. Germline lookup yields CDR1 SGHRS and CDR2 YFSETQ. CDR3 coding DNA: TGCGCCAGCAGCCCGGGACTAGGAGATTTAATGGAGACCCAGTACTTC. Translation gives CASSPGLGDLMETQYF. Full variable domain (outside the CDR3, taken from reference TRBV5-1 and TRBJ2-5): KAGVTQTPRYLIKTRGQQVTLSCSPISGHRSVSWYQQTPGQGLQFLFEYFSETQRNKGNFPGRFSGRQFSNSRSEMNVSTLELGDSALYLCASSPGLGDLMETQYFGPGTRLLVL.

The chain uses TRBV4-2 and TRBJ2-5; perhaps TRBD2 as D (6 bases). Between the trimmed V and J ends, which lost 0 bases and 1 base, there was a span of 15 bases. The germline V gene encodes CDR1 LGHNA and CDR2 YNFKEQ. This CDR3 comprises 17 residues. CDR3 loop: CASSQDLAGGIQETQYF. CDR3 bases: TGTGCCAGCAGCCAAGATCTTGCCGGGGGAATCCAAGAGACCCAGTACTTC.

The chain has TRBV30 and TRBJ1-2; 10 positions agree with TRBD1. Germline CDR1 and CDR2: GTSNPN and SVGIG (reference sequence). This CDR3 region has 15 residues. With 1 base clipped from V and 4 bases from J, the junction kept 6 bases outside the gene matches. CDR3 coding DNA: TGTGCCTGGAGTGCGATGACAGGGGGCGTCTATGGCTACACCTTC. Protein sequence: CAWSAMTGGVYGYTF.

This clone occurred once. The CDR3 region is CASSVGLLQRDTEAFF. In DNA form, the CDR3 reads TGTGCCAGCAGCGTAGGTCTCCTGCAGCGGGACACTGAAGCTTTCTTT. V gene TRBV9 combines with J gene TRBJ1-1; D call uncertain. CDR1 and CDR2 from the germline V gene are SGDLS and YYNGEE. V dropped 0 bases and J dropped 3 bases, with 15 bases sitting between them. The CDR3 is 16 residues long.